This TCR beta chain was recorded in a study of T cells in Graves' hyperthyroidism and ophthalmopathy. Study overall: Initial diagnosis, before any treatment, was when peripheral blood was collected.

With V trimmed by 2 bases and J by 8 bases, 12 bases remained unmatched. This CDR3 region has 16 residues. Looked up from germline, CDR1 is MNHNS and CDR2 is SASEGT. Researchers took RNA transcripts and amplified the TCR beta CDR3 regions from them. Using the HTBI primer set, a first-round RT-PCR was run on the TCR CDR3. One entry per CDR3 protein results from TCRdb running MiXCR on the multiplex PCR reads. Of under 350,000 distinct CDR3 sequences listed, roughly 21% are singletons. This TCR derives from a woman aged 50 to 60 with Graves' hyperthyroidism. The V call is TRBV6-1, the J call TRBJ2-1, with 7 bases fitting TRBD2. The sample comprised blood. CDR3 DNA sequence: TGTGCCAGCAGTGAATTTCTTCGGCGGGAGAGGGATGAGCAGTTCTTC. Its protein product is CASSEFLRRERDEQFF.